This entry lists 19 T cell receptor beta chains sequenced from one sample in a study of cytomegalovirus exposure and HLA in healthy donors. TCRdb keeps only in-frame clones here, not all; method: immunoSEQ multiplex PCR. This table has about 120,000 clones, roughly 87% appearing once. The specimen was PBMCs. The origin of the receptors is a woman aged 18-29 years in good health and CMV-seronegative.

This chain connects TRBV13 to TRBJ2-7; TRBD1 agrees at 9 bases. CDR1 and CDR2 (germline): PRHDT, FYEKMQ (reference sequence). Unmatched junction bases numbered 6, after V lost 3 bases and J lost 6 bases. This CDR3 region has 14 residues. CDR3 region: CASSLGDRAAEQYF. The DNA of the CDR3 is TGTGCCAGCAGCTTGGGGGACAGGGCAGCCGAGCAGTACTTC.

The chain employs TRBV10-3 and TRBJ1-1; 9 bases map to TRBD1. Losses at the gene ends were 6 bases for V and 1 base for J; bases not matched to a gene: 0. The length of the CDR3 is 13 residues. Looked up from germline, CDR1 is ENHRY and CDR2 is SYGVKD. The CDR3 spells CAIRQGANTEAFF. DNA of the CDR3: TGTGCCATCAGACAGGGGGCGAACACTGAAGCTTTCTTT.

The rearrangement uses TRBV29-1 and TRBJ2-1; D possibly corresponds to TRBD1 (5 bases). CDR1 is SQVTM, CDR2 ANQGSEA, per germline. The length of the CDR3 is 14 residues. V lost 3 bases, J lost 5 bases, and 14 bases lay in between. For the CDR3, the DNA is TGCAGCGTTGATAGGGGCGGCAGGAACAATGAGCAGTTCTTC. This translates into CSVDRGGRNNEQFF.

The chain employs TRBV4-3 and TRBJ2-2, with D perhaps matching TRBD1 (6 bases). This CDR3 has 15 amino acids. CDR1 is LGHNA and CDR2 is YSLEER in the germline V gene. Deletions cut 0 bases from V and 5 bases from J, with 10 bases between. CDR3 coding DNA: TGCGCCAGCAGCCAAGATCCTCAGGGGACCGGGGAGCTGTTTTTT. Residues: CASSQDPQGTGELFF.

This CDR3 is CASSSTALQETQYF. In DNA, the CDR3 is TGTGCCAGCAGCTCGACAGCCCTACAAGAGACCCAGTACTTC. The V and J genes are TRBV13 and TRBJ2-5, with a weak D call TRBD1 (5 bases). CDR3 length: 14 residues. V gave up 4 bases and J gave up 2 bases, with 11 bases separating them. The germline gives CDR1 PRHDT, CDR2 FYEKMQ (reference sequence). Full variable domain (missing parts from reference TRBV13 and TRBJ2-5): AAGVIQSPRHLIKEKRETATLKCYPIPRHDTVYWYQQGPGQDPQFLISFYEKMQSDKGSIPDRFSAQQFSDYHSELNMSSLELGDSALYFCASSSTALQETQYFGPGTRLLVL.

For the CDR3, the DNA is TGTGCCAGCAGTTACTCTGGGACAGTATCTAATAGGGAGCAGTTCTTC. This encodes CASSYSGTVSNREQFF. The rearrangement uses TRBV6-5 and TRBJ2-1; TRBD1 aligns across 7 bases. This CDR3 has 16 amino acids. From germline, CDR1 is MNHEY and CDR2 SVGAGI. V lost 0 bases, J lost 10 bases, and 12 bases stayed unmatched.

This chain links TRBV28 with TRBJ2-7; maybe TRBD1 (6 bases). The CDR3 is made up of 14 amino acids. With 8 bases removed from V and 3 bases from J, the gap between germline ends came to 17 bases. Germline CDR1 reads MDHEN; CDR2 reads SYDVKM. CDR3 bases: TGTGCCAGCTGCCGGGACACTAAAGTCTACGAGCAGTACTTC. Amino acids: CASCRDTKVYEQYF.

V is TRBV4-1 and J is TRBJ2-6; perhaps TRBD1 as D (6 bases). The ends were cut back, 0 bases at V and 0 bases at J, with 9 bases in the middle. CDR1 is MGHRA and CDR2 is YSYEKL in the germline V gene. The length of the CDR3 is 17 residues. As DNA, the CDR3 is TGCGCCAGCAGCCAAGATGGACAGCTCTCTGGGGCCAACGTCCTGACTTTC. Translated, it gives CASSQDGQLSGANVLTF.

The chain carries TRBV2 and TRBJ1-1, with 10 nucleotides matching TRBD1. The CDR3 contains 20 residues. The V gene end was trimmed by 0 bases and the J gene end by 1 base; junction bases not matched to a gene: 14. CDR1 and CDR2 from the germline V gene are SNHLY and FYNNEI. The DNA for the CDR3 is TGTGCCAGCAGTGAAGCGCAGGTCCCTAGGGACAGGGGTCGGAACACTGAAGCTTTCTTT. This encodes CASSEAQVPRDRGRNTEAFF.

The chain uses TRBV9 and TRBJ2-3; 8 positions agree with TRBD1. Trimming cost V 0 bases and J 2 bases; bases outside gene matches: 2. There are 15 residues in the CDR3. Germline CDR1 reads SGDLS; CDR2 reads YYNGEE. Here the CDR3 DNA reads TGTGCCAGCAGCGTAGAGGGACAGGCCACAGATACGCAGTATTTT. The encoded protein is CASSVEGQATDTQYF.

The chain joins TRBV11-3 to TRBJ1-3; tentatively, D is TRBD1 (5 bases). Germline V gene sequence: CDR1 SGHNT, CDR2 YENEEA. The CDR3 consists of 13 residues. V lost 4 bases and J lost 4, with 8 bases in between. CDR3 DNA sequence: TGTGCCAGCAGCTCAAGGACAGGAAACACCATATATTTT. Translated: CASSSRTGNTIYF.

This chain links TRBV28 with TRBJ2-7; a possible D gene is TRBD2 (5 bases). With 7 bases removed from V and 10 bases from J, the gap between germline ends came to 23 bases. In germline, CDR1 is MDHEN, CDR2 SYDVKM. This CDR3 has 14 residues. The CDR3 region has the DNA TGTGCCAGCACGACTGGACTTTCCAACGTCCCCCAGTACTTC. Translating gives CASTTGLSNVPQYF.

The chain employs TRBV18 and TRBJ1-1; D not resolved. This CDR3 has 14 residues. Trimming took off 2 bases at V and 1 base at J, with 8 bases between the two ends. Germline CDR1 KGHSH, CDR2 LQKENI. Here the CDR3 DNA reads TGTGCCAGCTCACCAGGAGTCTGGAACACTGAAGCTTTCTTT. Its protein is CASSPGVWNTEAFF. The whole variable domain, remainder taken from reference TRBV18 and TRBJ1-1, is NAGVMQNPRHLVRRRGQEARLRCSPMKGHSHVYWYRQLPEEGLKFMVYLQKENIIDESGMPKERFSAEFPKEGPSILRIQQVVRGDSAAYFCASSPGVWNTEAFFGQGTRLTVV.

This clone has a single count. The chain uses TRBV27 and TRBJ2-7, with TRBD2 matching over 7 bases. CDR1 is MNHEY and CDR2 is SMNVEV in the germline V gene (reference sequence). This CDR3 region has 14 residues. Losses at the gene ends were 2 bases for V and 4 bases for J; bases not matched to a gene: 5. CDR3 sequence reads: CASSLASGYYEQYF. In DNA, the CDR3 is TGTGCCAGCAGTTTAGCTAGCGGTTATTACGAGCAGTACTTC.

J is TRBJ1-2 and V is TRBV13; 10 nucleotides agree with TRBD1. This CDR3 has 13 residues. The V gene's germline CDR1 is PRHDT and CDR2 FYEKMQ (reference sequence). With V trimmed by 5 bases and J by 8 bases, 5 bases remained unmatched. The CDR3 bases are TGTGCCAGCAGCGTGACAGGGGGCCAAGGCTACACCTTC. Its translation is CASSVTGGQGYTF.

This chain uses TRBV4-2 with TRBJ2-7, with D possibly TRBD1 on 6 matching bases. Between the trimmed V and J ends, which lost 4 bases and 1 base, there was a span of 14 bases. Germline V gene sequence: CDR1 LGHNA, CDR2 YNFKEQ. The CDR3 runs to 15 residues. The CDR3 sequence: CASSPQDSESYEQYF. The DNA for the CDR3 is TGTGCCAGCAGCCCACAGGACAGCGAGTCCTACGAGCAGTACTTC.

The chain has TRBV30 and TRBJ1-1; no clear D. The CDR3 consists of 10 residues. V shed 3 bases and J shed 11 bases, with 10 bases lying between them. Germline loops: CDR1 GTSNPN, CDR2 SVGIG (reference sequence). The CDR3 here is CAWRGEQAFF. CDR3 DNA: TGTGCCTGGAGGGGCGAGCAGGCTTTCTTT.

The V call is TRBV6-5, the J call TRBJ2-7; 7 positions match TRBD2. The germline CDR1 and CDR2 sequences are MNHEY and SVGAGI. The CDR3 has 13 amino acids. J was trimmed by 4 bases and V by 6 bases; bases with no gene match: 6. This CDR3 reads CASRYQRDYEQYF. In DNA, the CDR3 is TGTGCCAGCAGGTACCAGCGGGATTACGAGCAGTACTTC.

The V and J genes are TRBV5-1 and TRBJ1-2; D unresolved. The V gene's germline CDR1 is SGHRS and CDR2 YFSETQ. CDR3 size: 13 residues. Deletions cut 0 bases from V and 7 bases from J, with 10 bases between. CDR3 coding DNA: TGCGCCAGCAGCTTGGGAGGGTTGCCTGGCTACACCTTC. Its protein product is CASSLGGLPGYTF. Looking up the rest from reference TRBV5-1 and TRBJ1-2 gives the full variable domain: KAGVTQTPRYLIKTRGQQVTLSCSPISGHRSVSWYQQTPGQGLQFLFEYFSETQRNKGNFPGRFSGRQFSNSRSEMNVSTLELGDSALYLCASSLGGLPGYTFGSGTRLTVV.